Described below is a single TCR beta chain sequence and its context. What it recognizes is unknown. One end of the junction does not line up with germline, which may come from a read error. CDR1 is SQVTM and CDR2 is ANQGSEA in the germline V gene. This CDR3 is built from 13 residues. This specimen comes from a study of OX40 agonist ivuxolimab in advanced cancers. Study-level background: Patients treated during dose escalation were battling hepatocellular carcinoma, melanoma, renal cell or head and neck cancer. Participants averaged 60 years of age (range about 23 to 79) and were roughly 80% male. Partial responses were recorded for three patients, including one with hepatocellular carcinoma and two with cutaneous melanoma.

Using immunoSEQ multiplex PCR, the repertoire was profiled, and TCRdb retains in-frame clones only, with some absent. In the table there are around 100,000 clones, roughly 95% of which are singletons. Study findings and constraints: Patients who responded partially at 0.1-3.0 mg/kg showed clonal expansion ranking among the lowest.

The source material was CD4+ or CD8+ T cells sorted from blood, sampled in a trial of the OX40 agonist ivuxolimab. This chain connects TRBV29-1 to TRBJ2-3; D may be TRBD1 (5 bases). This TCR was recovered from an adult with an advanced solid tumor such as melanoma, head and neck, liver or kidney cancer. In nucleotides, the CDR3 is TGCAGCGTGGAAGGGGTCTCCATGGTTACGCAGTATTTT. Residues: CSVEGVSMVTQYF.